Presented here are 24 T cell receptor beta chains from one specimen sequenced in a study of vaccination and CD4 T cells after COVID-19. The antigens of these receptors remain unknown. Oncomine TCR Beta short-read sequencing was applied to DNA from cultured CD4+ T cells. MiXCR, run by TCRdb on the PCR reads, gives a single entry per CDR3 protein. This sample has fewer than 20,000 distinct CDR3 sequences, with roughly three fifths found just once. The treatment: roughly 10-day PBMC culture with coronavirus spike peptide pools or control peptides (ViraFEST assay). Input material: CD4+ T cells from blood, cultured in vitro. All receptors derive from a human donor who had recovered from COVID-19.

This clonotype appeared a single time. This chain links TRBV6-1 with TRBJ2-4; 9 nucleotides align to TRBD2. The CDR3 is 15 residues long. V shed 7 bases, J shed 8 bases, and the junction held 12 bases outside the gene matches. CDR1 and CDR2 (germline): MNHNS, SASEGT. The CDR3 region has the DNA TGTGCCAGCATCAATGGAGCGGGGGGAGAAGACATTCAGTACTTC. Translated, it gives CASINGAGGEDIQYF.

This chain connects TRBV7-3 to TRBJ2-5; 9 nucleotides line up with TRBD1. The germline V gene encodes CDR1 SGHTA and CDR2 FQGTGA. V was clipped by 5 bases and J by 5 bases; unmatched bases: 24. This CDR3 comprises 20 residues. The DNA of the CDR3 is TGTGCCAGCAGCCTCTTGAGGGCAGCCATACAGGGGGCTCTTCGGGAGACCCAGTACTTC. It codes for CASSLLRAAIQGALRETQYF.

This clonotype qualifies as medium-sized. The chain uses TRBV6-1 and TRBJ1-2; 10 positions agree with TRBD1. Germline CDR1 reads MNHNS; CDR2 reads SASEGT. V was clipped by 6 bases and J by 7 bases; unmatched bases: 14. This CDR3 is 16 amino acids long. CDR3 DNA: TGTGCCAGCAGACAACCGGGACAGGGGACCTTGGGTGGCTACACCTTC. It yields the protein CASRQPGQGTLGGYTF.

V is TRBV5-4 and J is TRBJ1-2; TRBD1 matches at 8 bases. The CDR3 sequence is 14 residues long. Unmatched junction bases numbered 6, after V lost 0 bases and J lost 8 bases. The germline V gene encodes CDR1 SGHNT and CDR2 YYREEE (reference sequence). CDR3 region: CASSLGSGGRGYTF. The CDR3 region has the DNA TGTGCCAGCAGCTTGGGCTCAGGGGGCCGGGGCTACACCTTC.

The chain joins TRBV6-1 to TRBJ1-6; 8 nucleotides agree with TRBD1. This CDR3 has 13 residues. Per germline, CDR1 MNHNS and CDR2 SASEGT. V dropped 8 bases and J dropped 8; count of bases not matched to a gene: 5. This chain's CDR3 is CASGGTGDSPLHF. CDR3 DNA sequence: TGTGCCAGCGGGGGGACAGGTGATTCACCCCTCCACTTT.

The chain uses TRBV19 and TRBJ1-5; D might be TRBD1 (5 bases). Trimming cost V 5 bases and J 3 bases, with 20 bases left between them. The CDR3 is 17 amino acids. Germline-derived CDR1 and CDR2 are LNHDA and SQIVND (reference sequence). The CDR3 loop is CASSFPPGGWANQPQHF. CDR3 in DNA: TGTGCCAGTAGTTTCCCGCCGGGGGGGTGGGCCAATCAGCCCCAGCATTTT.

The chain is built from TRBV20-1 and TRBJ1-2; maybe TRBD1 (5 bases). CDR1 DFQATT and CDR2 SNEGSKA come from the germline V gene (reference sequence). The CDR3 is made up of 15 amino acids. Between the trimmed V and J ends, which lost 6 bases and 4 bases, there was a span of 21 bases. CDR3 DNA: TGCAGTGCCCCCTCTCGGGCGGGGGGAAGCTATGGCTACACCTTC. Translating gives CSAPSRAGGSYGYTF.

The chain is built from TRBV20-1 and TRBJ2-7; D remains ambiguous. CDR3 length: 15 amino acids. CDR1 DFQATT and CDR2 SNEGSKA come from the germline V gene (reference sequence). The V and J ends lost 0 bases and 0 bases respectively, with 12 bases between them. DNA for the CDR3: TGCAGTGCTAGAGATTGGAGTTCCCGCTCCTACGAGCAGTACTTC. Protein product: CSARDWSSRSYEQYF.

This CDR3 reads CASSYSGVWDTQYF. The CDR3 DNA sequence: TGTGCCAGCAGTTACTCGGGGGTGTGGGATACGCAGTATTTT. This chain connects TRBV6-5 to TRBJ2-3, with D possibly called TRBD1 or TRBD2 (5 bases each). Germline CDR1 is MNHEY and CDR2 is SVGAGI. Trimming took off 0 bases at V and 6 bases at J, with 10 bases between the two ends. The CDR3 has 14 residues.

This clonotype turned up a few times. V is TRBV27 and J is TRBJ2-7, with 7 bases identical to TRBD1. CDR1 and CDR2 (germline): MNHEY, SMNVEV (reference sequence). Losses at the gene ends were 6 bases for V and 2 bases for J; bases not matched to a gene: 10. This CDR3 has 15 amino acids. The CDR3 bases are TGTGCCAGCAGGGGAAGGACAGGATGGGCCTACGAGCAGTACTTC. Translation: CASRGRTGWAYEQYF.

CDR3 loop: CASSLRLAGGLRGETQYF. The CDR3 coding sequence is TGTGCCAGCAGTTTGCGGCTAGCGGGGGGGCTCCGTGGGGAGACCCAGTACTTC. The V and J genes are TRBV12-3 or TRBV12-4 and TRBJ2-5, with TRBD2 matching over 12 bases. This CDR3 comprises 18 residues. V trimming: 3 bases; J trimming: 5 bases; junction bases outside the gene matches: 13.

The gene calls are TRBV24-1 and TRBJ1-2; weak D call: TRBD1 (5 bases). The CDR3 contains 13 residues. Germline lookup yields CDR1 KGHDR and CDR2 SFDVKD. V was cut by 3 bases and J by 5 bases, with 9 bases left in between. Here the CDR3 reads CATSDRTLYGYTF. The CDR3 DNA reads TGTGCCACCAGTGATAGGACACTATATGGCTACACCTTC.

This clonotype has only one observation. The chain carries TRBV20-1 and TRBJ2-2; maybe TRBD2 (5 bases). The CDR3 contains 14 residues. The germline V and J ends were trimmed by 4 bases and 1 base, with 10 bases remaining between them. The germline V gene has CDR1 DFQATT and CDR2 SNEGSKA (reference sequence). Written as DNA, the CDR3 is TGCAGTGCTATGGACTTAAGGAACACCGGGGAGCTGTTTTTT. Translated, it gives CSAMDLRNTGELFF.

This clonotype occurred a few times. This rearrangement joins TRBV15 to TRBJ1-4; the match to TRBD1 covers 7 bases. Germline-derived CDR1 and CDR2 are LNHNV and YYDKDF (reference sequence). The CDR3 runs to 13 residues. V was clipped by 4 bases and J by 8 bases; unmatched bases: 4. CDR3 in DNA: TGTGCCACCAGCAATGCAGGGGGGGAAAAACTGTTTTTT. It encodes CATSNAGGEKLFF.

The chain joins TRBV7-2 to TRBJ1-6; a possible D gene is TRBD1 (5 bases). V was cut by 4 bases and J by 0 bases, with 22 bases left in between. The CDR3 is 20 amino acids. Germline V gene lookup returns CDR1 SGHTA and CDR2 FQGNSA. CDR3 nucleotides: TGTGCCAGCAGCTCAATAGGGGTTACAGGCTACTCCTCCTATAATTCACCCCTCCACTTT. Its protein product is CASSSIGVTGYSSYNSPLHF.

This clonotype was recorded a few times. The chain uses TRBV27 and TRBJ1-1; 9 bases are shared with TRBD1. The CDR3 is made up of 14 amino acids. Per the germline V gene, CDR1 is MNHEY and CDR2 is SMNVEV (reference sequence). V shed 3 bases and J 11 bases; nucleotides not matched to a gene: 10. As DNA, the CDR3 is TGTGCCAGCAGTTTGCAGCCGGGACAGGGTCACGCTTTCTTT. Its protein is CASSLQPGQGHAFF.

The chain joins TRBV20-1 to TRBJ2-7, with TRBD2 matching over 8 bases. The CDR3 spans 13 residues. CDR1 is DFQATT, CDR2 SNEGSKA, per germline (reference sequence). V shed 4 bases and J 4 bases; nucleotides not matched to a gene: 6. The CDR3 protein is CSAIWSSGYEQYF. The CDR3, as DNA: TGCAGTGCTATCTGGTCTAGCGGGTACGAGCAGTACTTC.

This chain uses TRBV20-1 with TRBJ2-5; 7 bases match TRBD1. V dropped 6 bases and J dropped 5; count of bases not matched to a gene: 9. This CDR3 contains 13 residues. Germline V lookup: CDR1 DFQATT, CDR2 SNEGSKA (reference sequence). In DNA form, the CDR3 reads TGCAGTGCACCACGACAGGGTGAGGAGACCCAGTACTTC. Translating it yields CSAPRQGEETQYF.

This clonotype is judged large. This chain connects TRBV7-6 to TRBJ2-7; D remains ambiguous. Germline V gene sequence: CDR1 SGHVS, CDR2 FNYEAQ. V lost 1 base to trimming and J lost 6 bases, with 4 bases between them. This CDR3 contains 11 residues. The CDR3 sequence is CASSLVAEQYF. CDR3 sequence (DNA): TGTGCCAGCAGCTTAGTGGCCGAGCAGTACTTC.

The V gene is TRBV7-9, the J gene TRBJ2-3; D is unclear. Trimming left V 0 bases short and J 0 bases short, with 7 bases between. Per the germline V gene, CDR1 is SEHNR and CDR2 is FQNEAQ (reference sequence). This CDR3 has 15 amino acids. The CDR3 sequence is CASSLATQSTDTQYF. CDR3 bases: TGTGCCAGCAGCTTAGCGACCCAGAGCACAGATACGCAGTATTTT.

This rearrangement joins TRBV6-5 to TRBJ2-7; D gene ambiguous. There are 15 residues in the CDR3. The germline gives CDR1 MNHEY, CDR2 SVGAGI. V gave up 2 bases and J gave up 0 bases, with 11 bases separating them. The CDR3 spells CASSYPARHSYEQYF. In nucleotides, the CDR3 is TGTGCCAGCAGTTACCCGGCCCGACACTCCTACGAGCAGTACTTC.

Remarks on this clonotype: The junction and the germline gene differ at one end; a read error may be behind it. The genes are TRBV6-1 and TRBJ2-7, with TRBD1 identical over 7 bases. CDR1 and CDR2 (germline): MNHNS, SASEGT. The CDR3 consists of 16 residues. The CDR3 DNA reads as TGTGTCAGCAGTGGAACACAGGGGCGCCGCTACGGGGAGCAGTACTTC. Its translation is CVSSGTQGRRYGEQYF.

The chain recombines TRBV7-2 with TRBJ2-4; TRBD1 or TRBD2 may be the D gene (5 bases each). The germline V gene encodes CDR1 SGHTA and CDR2 FQGNSA. The CDR3 is 18 residues long. V lost 0 bases and J lost 2, with 17 bases in between. CDR3 region: CASSLAAYRGLTKNIQYF. The CDR3 DNA reads TGTGCCAGCAGCTTAGCAGCGTACCGGGGCTTGACCAAAAACATTCAGTACTTC.

This rearrangement joins TRBV11-2 to TRBJ1-2; possibly TRBD1 for D (5 bases). The germline CDR1 and CDR2 sequences are SGHAT and FQNNGV. V lost 0 bases and J 4 bases, leaving 18 bases between the germline ends. CDR3 length equals 17 residues. CDR3 bases: TGTGCCAGCAGCTTAGATGGAAGGACAACCAAGGGCTATGGCTACACCTTC. Protein product: CASSLDGRTTKGYGYTF.